Presented here are 22 T cell receptor beta chains from one specimen sequenced in a study of cytomegalovirus exposure and HLA in healthy donors. In the PCR, 60 Vbeta and 13 Jbeta primers were used. The protocol was immunoSEQ multiplex PCR, while the TCRdb copy is restricted to in-frame clones and leaves out a portion. The data show approximately 150,000 clones, roughly 81% seen once. The sample comprised PBMCs. These receptors were taken from a female donor in good health and CMV-seronegative.

The chain recombines TRBV28 with TRBJ2-7; 8 nucleotides line up with TRBD1. Per the germline V gene, CDR1 is MDHEN and CDR2 is SYDVKM. Trimming removed 6 bases from V and 0 bases from J; junction bases left unmatched: 4. The CDR3 contains 14 residues. The CDR3 spells CASRGTGPSYEQYF. The CDR3 DNA reads as TGTGCCAGCAGGGGGACAGGTCCCTCCTACGAGCAGTACTTC.

The genes are TRBV7-3 and TRBJ1-6; the D is unclear. There are 16 residues in the CDR3. Between the trimmed V and J ends, which lost 1 base and 6 bases, there was a span of 13 bases. From germline, CDR1 is SGHTA and CDR2 FQGTGA. The CDR3 sequence: CASSLSVRGGNSPLHF. CDR3 in DNA: TGTGCCAGCAGCTTAAGCGTACGGGGAGGTAATTCACCCCTCCACTTT.

This clone was seen a handful of times. V and J are TRBV12-5 and TRBJ1-1; D unresolved. Germline values: CDR1 LGHNT, CDR2 FRNRAP. V lost 10 bases and J 0 bases, leaving 12 bases between the germline ends. CDR3 length equals 13 residues. The CDR3 nucleotides are TGTGCTACGGCCGGGTCCTTGAACACTGAAGCTTTCTTT. Amino acids: CATAGSLNTEAFF. Variable domain in full (rest from reference TRBV12-5 and TRBJ1-1): DARVTQTPRHKVTEMGQEVTMRCQPILGHNTVFWYRQTMMQGLELLAYFRNRAPLDDSGMPKDRFSAEMPDATLATLKIQPSEPRDSAVYFCATAGSLNTEAFFGQGTRLTVV.

This sequence joins TRBV28 and TRBJ2-5; 7 positions match TRBD1. With 5 bases clipped from V and 2 bases from J, the junction kept 20 bases outside the gene matches. The V gene's germline CDR1 is MDHEN and CDR2 SYDVKM. There are 19 residues in the CDR3. CDR3 sequence reads: CASSPITLDRRLQQETQYF. CDR3 nucleotides: TGTGCCAGCAGTCCGATTACCCTGGACAGGCGACTGCAGCAAGAGACCCAGTACTTC.

The chain links TRBV28 to TRBJ2-7; D perhaps matches TRBD2 (6 bases). The CDR3 spans 16 residues. Germline assignment: CDR1 MDHEN and CDR2 SYDVKM. Trimming pared 7 bases from V and 5 bases from J, leaving 24 bases between. Written as DNA, the CDR3 is TGTGCCAGCAAGCCCGGCGGGGCCCGGGTCGCTGACGAGCAGTACTTC. Its protein is CASKPGGARVADEQYF.

The sample holds a few counts of this clone. The chain uses TRBV2 and TRBJ1-1; 8 nucleotides match TRBD1. The CDR3 is made up of 15 amino acids. Germline loops: CDR1 SNHLY, CDR2 FYNNEI. Trimming took 6 bases from V and 4 from J; bases not matched to a gene: 10. The CDR3 sequence is CASSRGQVDGTEAFF. The CDR3 DNA sequence: TGTGCCAGCAGCCGGGGACAGGTGGATGGCACTGAAGCTTTCTTT.

The chain carries TRBV7-6 and TRBJ2-7, with D unclear. The V gene's germline CDR1 is SGHVS and CDR2 FNYEAQ. Deletions cut 0 bases from V and 0 bases from J, with 6 bases between. The CDR3 is 14 amino acids. Here the CDR3 reads CASSLAGSSYEQYF. In DNA, the CDR3 is TGTGCCAGCAGCTTAGCGGGCAGCTCCTACGAGCAGTACTTC.

The DNA of the CDR3 is TGTGCCAGCACGAAGGGACTCTACGAGCAGTACTTC. Encoded protein: CASTKGLYEQYF. The V call is TRBV25-1, the J call TRBJ2-7; D possibly corresponds to TRBD2 (6 bases). Germline V gives CDR1 MGHDK, CDR2 SYGVNS. Trimming removed 7 bases at V and 3 bases at J, with 10 bases between. This CDR3 spans 12 amino acids.

This clone has a handful of counts. CDR3: CASSLAGTGGGYTF. The DNA for the CDR3 is TGCGCCAGCAGCTTGGCGGGGACAGGGGGTGGCTACACCTTC. The chain carries TRBV5-1 and TRBJ1-2; TRBD1 agrees at 11 bases. V shed 0 bases, J shed 7 bases, and the junction held 2 bases outside the gene matches. CDR1 is SGHRS, CDR2 YFSETQ, per germline. This CDR3 contains 14 residues.

The CDR3 spells CASDLGQGAPSGYGYTF. The CDR3 region has the DNA TGTGCCAGTGACCTTGGGCAGGGGGCACCCTCCGGCTATGGCTACACCTTC. V is TRBV19 and J is TRBJ1-2; 8 positions match TRBD1. Trimming at V came to 8 bases and at J to 4 bases, leaving 18 bases not matched to a gene. Germline V gene lookup returns CDR1 LNHDA and CDR2 SQIVND (reference sequence). This CDR3 has 17 amino acids.

The chain employs TRBV27 and TRBJ2-7; 7 bases fit TRBD1. The germline CDR1 and CDR2 sequences are MNHEY and SMNVEV (reference sequence). The CDR3 loop spans 18 amino acids. V lost 5 bases to trimming and J lost 4 bases; unmatched junction nucleotides: 20. As DNA, the CDR3 is TGTGCCAGCAGTAAGAAACAGGGGCCCTCCTCCTTTATATACGAGCAGTACTTC. Protein sequence: CASSKKQGPSSFIYEQYF.

There are a few counts of this clone. The gene calls are TRBV7-8 and TRBJ1-3, with D hard to call. CDR1 and CDR2 from the germline V gene are SGHVS and FQNEAQ. The V gene lost 1 base and the J gene lost 3 bases, with 7 bases spanning the gap. The CDR3 extends over 14 amino acids. CDR3 loop: CASSLGTGGNTIYF. As DNA, the CDR3 is TGTGCCAGCAGCTTAGGAACGGGTGGAAACACCATATATTTT.

This clone was seen more than once but under ten times. The gene calls are TRBV7-6 and TRBJ2-5; a possible D gene is TRBD2 (5 bases). The germline V and J ends were trimmed by 7 bases and 0 bases, with 15 bases remaining between them. CDR1 is SGHVS, CDR2 FNYEAQ, per germline. The CDR3 is made up of 15 amino acids. The CDR3 nucleotides read TGTGCCAGCACCCTAACCGAGGGTTACCAAGAGACCCAGTACTTC. Protein sequence: CASTLTEGYQETQYF.

This clone was counted between two and nine times. The V and J genes are TRBV5-1 and TRBJ2-7; 8 bases are shared with TRBD2. The CDR3 extends over 15 amino acids. Germline V gene sequence: CDR1 SGHRS, CDR2 YFSETQ. V lost 3 bases, J lost 2 bases, and 7 bases stayed unmatched. The CDR3 DNA is TGCGCCAGCAGCTCGGGGGGGACTGCAGCCTACGAGCAGTACTTC. Translation: CASSSGGTAAYEQYF. Complete variable domain (other parts from reference TRBV5-1 and TRBJ2-7): KAGVTQTPRYLIKTRGQQVTLSCSPISGHRSVSWYQQTPGQGLQFLFEYFSETQRNKGNFPGRFSGRQFSNSRSEMNVSTLELGDSALYLCASSSGGTAAYEQYFGPGTRLTVT.

This chain connects TRBV7-8 to TRBJ1-1; TRBD1 aligns across 7 bases. V shed 1 base, J shed 4 bases, and the junction held 3 bases outside the gene matches. The germline CDR1 and CDR2 sequences are SGHVS and FQNEAQ. This CDR3 region has 14 residues. The CDR3 DNA is TGTGCCAGCAGCTTAGACAGGGGAGGCACTGAAGCTTTCTTT. Its protein is CASSLDRGGTEAFF.

Comments on this clone: Germline and junction disagree at one end, which may indicate a read error. The rearrangement links TRBV7-9 to TRBJ2-3; 11 bases are a match to TRBD2. CDR1 is SEHNR, CDR2 FQNEAQ, per germline (reference sequence). The CDR3 contains 18 residues. The CDR3 sequence: CSSNPLAGAWGSTDTQYF. The CDR3 DNA follows: TGTTCCAGCAACCCACTAGCGGGGGCCTGGGGTAGCACAGATACGCAGTATTTT.

This chain links TRBV6-5 with TRBJ1-2; 7 nucleotides agree with TRBD1. The V gene's germline CDR1 is MNHEY and CDR2 SVGAGI. V gave up 7 bases and J gave up 2 bases; unmatched junction bases: 7. This CDR3 is built from 14 residues. The CDR3 loop reads CASTTGDSNYGYTF. The DNA of the CDR3 is TGTGCCAGCACCACAGGGGACAGCAACTATGGCTACACCTTC.

The DNA for the CDR3 is TGCGCCAGCAGCTTGGATCTCGATGAGCAGTTCTTC. Its translation is CASSLDLDEQFF. This sequence joins TRBV5-1 and TRBJ2-1; D not resolved. CDR1 is SGHRS and CDR2 is YFSETQ in the germline V gene. With 0 bases removed from V and 8 bases from J, the gap between germline ends came to 6 bases. CDR3 length: 12 amino acids.

This clone was recorded a few times. The chain recombines TRBV27 with TRBJ1-5; D is unresolved. Per germline, CDR1 MNHEY and CDR2 SMNVEV (reference sequence). With 1 base removed from V and 0 bases from J, the gap between germline ends came to 10 bases. This CDR3 region has 16 residues. CDR3 nucleotide sequence: TGTGCCAGCAGTTTATTGACATTTTATAGCAATCAGCCCCAGCATTTT. Protein: CASSLLTFYSNQPQHF.

The gene calls are TRBV7-6 and TRBJ2-1; D unclear. Germline CDR1 reads SGHVS; CDR2 reads FNYEAQ. There are 12 residues in the CDR3. V was shortened by 8 bases and J by 8 bases, with 13 bases between the two germline ends. The CDR3 nucleotides are TGTGCCAGCGGCCAATACCTTGATGAGCAGTTCTTC. Translated, it gives CASGQYLDEQFF.

This clone has only a few counts. This chain connects TRBV4-2 to TRBJ2-2; D possibly corresponds to TRBD1 (5 bases). With 0 bases removed from V and 3 bases from J, the gap between germline ends came to 11 bases. CDR1 and CDR2 from the germline V gene are LGHNA and YNFKEQ. CDR3 size: 16 residues. In nucleotides, the CDR3 is TGTGCCAGCAGCCAAGATCCCCAGGGTGACACCGGGGAGCTGTTTTTT. It translates to CASSQDPQGDTGELFF.

There are many counts of this clone. The chain has TRBV5-6 and TRBJ1-2; TRBD1 matches 9 bases. This CDR3 has 14 amino acids. Trimming took 4 bases from V and 3 from J; bases not matched to a gene: 4. From germline, CDR1 is SGHDT and CDR2 YYEEEE. CDR3 residues: CASSGTGSDYGYTF. In DNA form, the CDR3 reads TGTGCCAGCAGCGGGACAGGGTCTGACTATGGCTACACCTTC. Filled out from reference TRBV5-6 and TRBJ1-2, the complete variable domain reads DAGVTQSPTHLIKTRGQQVTLRCSPKSGHDTVSWYQQALGQGPQFIFQYYEEEERQRGNFPDRFSGHQFPNYSSELNVNALLLGDSALYLCASSGTGSDYGYTFGSGTRLTVV.